This T cell receptor (beta chain) was obtained from a study of STAT5B mutations in CD4+ large granular lymphocyte leukemia (dated by TCRdb to between 2021 and 2024). About the full investigation: Among healthy controls, the CDR3 'QG' motif was associated with a particular HLA allele. Flow cytometry on FACSCanto II or FACSVerse confirmed that purified fractions exceeded 95% purity among lymphocytes. TCRbeta repertoires of CD4+ T-cell large granular lymphocyte leukemia patients were compared with those of healthy blood donors. The paper as a whole reports these results and caveats: TRBV06-family usage was enriched among the top patient clones (8/27) compared with healthy controls (2/35). The main leukemic clonotypes were found to be private to each patient, although around a quarter of the main leukemic clonotypes were detected at low frequency in the non-leukemic repertoires of other patients. CD4-sorted patient repertoires appeared more clonal than healthy CD4+ repertoires, and this difference persisted after removing the putative leukemic clones. The data were not HLA-matched, and the relatively small sample size could explain the higher clonality seen in CD4+ compared with CD8+ T-LGLL.

A remark on this clone: Its specific antigen is unknown. No qualities accompany the bases; no much larger clone lies one base away.

The immunoSEQ assay at survey resolution was used to sequence TCRbeta rearrangements from genomic DNA. In the source study's methods: In the TCR sequencing data, the smallest productive clonotype frequency that could be detected was 2.59 x 10-5. Only productive TCRbeta rearrangements, meaning sequences that were complete and in-frame, were kept for the analyses. Simpson clonality, calculated in the immunoSEQ Analyzer version 3.0, was used as the measure of sample clonality. Based on frequency, clones were grouped as very rare, small, medium, large (1-20%) or hyperexpanded (>20%). OLGA 1.2.3 estimated generation probabilities, VDJtools produced V-gene circos plots, VDJdb was queried for specificities, and GLIPH identified CDR3 motifs. TCRdb re-hosts the immuneACCESS table, in-frame sequences only. Its copies lack some clones; in the studies checked, an unresolved V gene accounts for under half of them, and the cause for the rest is not known. For V, J and clone size, that table is used; D and trimming come from the DNA. The sample yields over 20,000 clones; around 86% were counted once. The top ten clonotypes cover less than 0.35% of the sample.

Buffy coats from roughly 40 blood donors, supplied by the Finnish Red Cross blood service, were used as healthy controls. All TCR-sequenced material derived from peripheral blood: patient blood samples and healthy donor buffy coats. Peripheral blood mononuclear cells were isolated by Ficoll-Hypaque gradient centrifugation. For the healthy controls, CD4+ cells were obtained from buffy coats by magnetic purification. Genomic DNA was extracted using the Gentra Puregene Cell and Tissue kit, and a Qubit 2.0 fluorometer was used to quantify it. For this chain, trimming is 5 bases at the V end and 4 bases at the J end, and the number of junction bases without a gene match is 7. Taken from the germline V gene, the CDR1 and CDR2 loops are SGHRS and YFSETQ. The CDR3 contains 14 residues, cysteine and phenylalanine counted. Left in the record is the CDR3 DNA by itself, 42 bases read in frame from the first base.

The receptor comes from a human donor in good health. Sequencing was done on a sample of CD4+ T cells from blood buffy coats. In this chain, TRBV5-1 is recombined with TRBJ2-3; TRBD2 matches 7 bases in the middle. The nucleotide sequence is TGCGCCAGCAGTGTCGCGGGAGTGGCAGATACGCAGTATTTT. Translated, this is CASSVAGVADTQYF. With all but the CDR3 taken from the reference TRBV5-1 and TRBJ2-3 genes, the full variable domain is: KAGVTQTPRYLIKTRGQQVTLSCSPISGHRSVSWYQQTPGQGLQFLFEYFSETQRNKGNFPGRFSGRQFSNSRSEMNVSTLELGDSALYLCASSVAGVADTQYFGPGTRLTVL.